This record looks at one T cell receptor beta chain sequence and its context. A read error may be the cause here, since a much bigger clone is one base away. This sample is drawn from a study of T cells in Graves' hyperthyroidism and ophthalmopathy. The investigators amplified TCR beta CDR3 regions from RNA transcripts. A set of HTBI primers served as the primers for a first-round RT-PCR of the TCR CDR3. TCRdb reprocessed the multiplex PCR reads with MiXCR, giving one entry per CDR3 protein. In the table there are fewer than 450,000 distinct CDR3 sequences, 13% to 15% of which are singletons. Material: blood. The receptor was derived from a woman aged 60-75 years with Graves' ophthalmopathy.

The CDR3 reads CASSLAGQGRYGYTF. CDR3 sequence (DNA): TGTGCCAGCAGCTTAGCCGGGCAGGGACGCTATGGCTACACCTTC. This sequence joins TRBV11-2 and TRBJ1-2; tentative D call: TRBD1 (5 bases). Germline V gene lookup returns CDR1 SGHAT and CDR2 FQNNGV. Trimming left V 1 base short and J 4 bases short, with 13 bases between. CDR3 length equals 15 residues.